This T cell receptor beta chain emerged from a study of T cells in Graves' hyperthyroidism and ophthalmopathy (dated by TCRdb to between 2019 and 2020). Background on the whole study: Peripheral blood was sampled at the time of initial diagnosis, prior to any treatment. To identify distinguishing TCR V-J signatures, a discovery cohort of around 98 patients was used, comprising 43 with Graves' ophthalmopathy and 57 with stable Graves' hyperthyroidism. An independent validation cohort of under 20 hyperthyroidism patients and approximately 17 patients who later progressed to ophthalmopathy tested prospective prediction of ophthalmopathy. The 80 to 100 discovery patients were randomly divided into training and test sets at a 7:3 ratio. Thyroid tissue and blood T-cell repertoires from six Graves' hyperthyroidism patients were also compared in the study. After blood sampling, hyperthyroidism patients were treated with methimazole at a starting dose of 30 mg daily, and ophthalmopathy patients were treated with high-dose intravenous methylprednisolone. The paper describes TCR Vbeta CDR3 sequencing of about 140 peripheral blood samples, made up of 40 to 45 ophthalmopathy patients, some 76 hyperthyroidism patients and roughly 17 progressor patients.

TCR beta CDR3 regions were amplified from RNA transcripts. The first round of RT-PCR for the TCR CDR3 was performed with the HTBI primer set and the Qiagen OneStep RT-PCR kit. Libraries were constructed in a second round of multiplex PCR, after which size selection and purification were carried out. Paired-end sequencing of the libraries was performed with 100 bp reads on an Illumina HiSeq2000. Processing in the source paper ran as follows. Raw data were processed with SOAPnuke, discarding reads with adapters, uncalled bases, mean Phred below 15, or no exact constant-primer or identifier match. High-quality paired reads were merged using COPE v1.2.5, and each unique nucleotide sequence was defined as a clonotype. MiTCR v1.1 was used to align the clonotypes against IMGT TRBV, TRBD and TRBJ reference segments. Only V-J combinations with frequency above 0.0001, covering 99% to 99.2% of repertoires, were analysed. A TCS score was defined as the ratio of F50 (clonal expansion) to E x V (chaos), with BLOSUM62-based TCRdist applied between CDR3 peptides within each V-J. Welch's t-statistics and random forest reduced around 550 V-J features to fewer than 15, which were used in a naive Bayes classifier (R e1071). TCRdb handled the public reads itself, with Q25 trimming in fastp and clone calling in MiXCR, and kept productive beta chains. One record per CDR3 amino acid sequence lists the most common genes and DNA. Here the V and J calls rest on TCRdb's processing, not on the authors' analysis. Here the sample has about 330,000 distinct CDR3 sequences; roughly an eighth occur a single time. The ten largest account for about a third of the sample.

Taken from the germline V gene (reference sequence), the CDR1 and CDR2 loops are DFQATT and SNEGSKA. The V end gives up 5 bases and the J end 6 bases, leaving 5 bases in the junction not matched to a gene. Inclusive of the bounding cysteine and phenylalanine, the CDR3 is 12 residues long. The DNA shown is the 36-base CDR3, in frame from base 1. Ophthalmopathy patients had moderately to severely active disease, with a Clinical Activity Score of 3 or more, a NOSPECS grade of 4 or more, and a disease duration of less than 3 months. Exclusion was applied to patients with uncontrolled infections, other autoimmune diseases, pregnancy or lactation. Diagnoses were established on the basis of clinical symptoms, serum thyroxine and TRAb, thyroid ultrasound, and orbital computed tomography. PBMCs were isolated from 7.5 to 10 ml of fresh peripheral blood by Ficoll-Paque density gradient centrifugation. Trizol reagent was used to extract total RNA, and RNA quality was then checked on an Agilent 2100 Bioanalyzer.

Many counts were recorded for this clonotype. Its antigen is currently not known. No base qualities exist here, and no much larger clone lies one base off it. On the study overall, not on this receptor specifically: Ophthalmopathy was separated from stable hyperthyroidism by a 13 V-J signature model, with roughly 88% sensitivity and about 81% specificity obtained in cross-validation and 80%/75% obtained in testing. Most expanded thyroid clonotypes (frequency above 0.001) were also found in blood, which suggests that blood repertoires may mirror thyroid immune responses. Sample size was not statistically predetermined, and investigators were not blinded to group allocation. In validation, progression to ophthalmopathy was predicted by the model with nearly 71% sensitivity and nearly 75% specificity, a median of about 6 months before onset.

The rearrangement joined TRBV20-1 to TRBJ1-1, with 8 middle bases fitting TRBD1. The sequence derives from a woman between 35 and 50 years old with Graves' ophthalmopathy. The sequenced sample was blood. The DNA is TGCAGTGCTGGCACAGGGGGTTCTGAAGCTTTCTTT. Its coded protein is CSAGTGGSEAFF.